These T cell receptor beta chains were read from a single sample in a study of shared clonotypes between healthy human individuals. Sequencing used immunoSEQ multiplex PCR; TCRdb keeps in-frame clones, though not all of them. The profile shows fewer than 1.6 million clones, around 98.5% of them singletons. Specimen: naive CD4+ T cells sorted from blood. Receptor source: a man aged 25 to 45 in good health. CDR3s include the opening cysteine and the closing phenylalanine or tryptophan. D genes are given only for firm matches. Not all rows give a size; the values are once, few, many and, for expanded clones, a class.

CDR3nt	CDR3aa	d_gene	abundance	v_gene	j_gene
TGTGCCAGCACTTCCATGACAGGGGCCTACGAGCAGTACTTC	CASTSMTGAYEQYF	TRBD1	-	TRBV18	TRBJ2-7
TGTGCCAGCTCACCGGACAGGGGCACTGAAGCTTTCTTT	CASSPDRGTEAFF	TRBD1	once	TRBV18	TRBJ1-1
TGCAGCGTGGTAACTAGCAGGGCCTACTACGAGCAGTACTTC	CSVVTSRAYYEQYF	-	once	TRBV29-1	TRBJ2-7
TGTGCCAGTAGTAGGGTGATTCGGGACTATGGCTACACCTTC	CASSRVIRDYGYTF	-	-	TRBV19	TRBJ1-2
TGTGCCAGCAGTACCGAGATCTTCAGGCCCCAGCATTTT	CASSTEIFRPQHF	-	-	TRBV5-8	TRBJ1-5
TGCAGCGTTGTCAGGGCAGGGTCGCTTGGCTACACCTTC	CSVVRAGSLGYTF	-	-	TRBV29-1	TRBJ1-2
TGCGCCAGCAGCTTGTTACACAGTCGGGAGACCCAGTACTTC	CASSLLHSRETQYF	-	-	TRBV5-1	TRBJ2-5
TGTGCCAGCAGCCCCCACGTGGGAGGTTACAATGAGCAGTTCTTC	CASSPHVGGYNEQFF	-	-	TRBV9	TRBJ2-1
TGTGCCAGCAGCGTAGGCCTAGCGGGAGAAGGGTATGAGCAGTTCTTC	CASSVGLAGEGYEQFF	TRBD2	once	TRBV9	TRBJ2-1
TGTGCCTGGAGTGTACAAGGTCCAACGCAGTATTTT	CAWSVQGPTQYF	-	-	TRBV30	TRBJ2-3
TGTGCCAGCAGCACCACTAGCAGAAACACCGGGGAGCTGTTTTTT	CASSTTSRNTGELFF	-	-	TRBV9	TRBJ2-2
TGTGCCAGCAGCCCGGACGGGACCTACGAGCAGTACTTC	CASSPDGTYEQYF	-	-	TRBV28	TRBJ2-7
TGTGCCAGCAGCTCCCGGGCTCCGACTTACAATGAGCAGTTCTTC	CASSSRAPTYNEQFF	-	-	TRBV13	TRBJ2-1
TGTGCCAGCAGCTTATATATTGGGACAGGGTTCCAAGAGACCCAGTACTTC	CASSLYIGTGFQETQYF	TRBD1	-	TRBV7-2	TRBJ2-5
TGTGCCAGCAGTACGACAGGAGGTTACGGAAACACCATATATTTT	CASSTTGGYGNTIYF	-	-	TRBV25-1	TRBJ1-3
TGTGCCAGCACCGTGACAGCGGAAAGGCGTGGAGCTTTCTTT	CASTVTAERRGAFF	-	once	TRBV28	TRBJ1-1
TGTGCCATCAGTCTTTTTCAGGGGCCTGGAAACACCATATATTTT	CAISLFQGPGNTIYF	-	-	TRBV10-3	TRBJ1-3
TGTGCCAGCTCACCACTTCAGGGGTCCTACGAGCAGTACTTC	CASSPLQGSYEQYF	-	few	TRBV18	TRBJ2-7
TGTGCCAGCAGCTCCCCCGGGGGGAAGGCTGGCGGCTACACCTTC	CASSSPGGKAGGYTF	-	-	TRBV7-9	TRBJ1-2
TGCGCCAGCAGTGAGTCACCTAGCGGGGCCGAGCAGTTCTTC	CASSESPSGAEQFF	TRBD2	-	TRBV10-1	TRBJ2-1
TGTGCCAGCAGCCCCCTGGGACTGAACAATGAGCAGTTCTTC	CASSPLGLNNEQFF	-	-	TRBV28	TRBJ2-1
TGTGCCAGCAGCTCCATTACCGGGGAAAAACTGTTTTTT	CASSSITGEKLFF	-	-	TRBV7-2	TRBJ1-4
TGCAGCGTTGTTGTCGACCTCTCCTACAATGAGCAGTTCTTC	CSVVVDLSYNEQFF	-	-	TRBV29-1	TRBJ2-1
TGTGCCAGCAGCCCGGGACAGACAGTTTACGAGCAGTACTTC	CASSPGQTVYEQYF	TRBD1	-	TRBV5-6	TRBJ2-7
TGTGCCAGCAGTGGTGATAATCAGCCCCAGCATTTT	CASSGDNQPQHF	-	-	TRBV28	TRBJ1-5
TGTGCCAGCAGCCCCTTGGGGGGAGAGACTGGGGCCAACGTCCTGACTTTC	CASSPLGGETGANVLTF	-	-	TRBV5-4	TRBJ2-6
TGCGCCAGCAGCTTCGGGGAAAATCAGCCCCAGCATTTT	CASSFGENQPQHF	-	-	TRBV5-1	TRBJ1-5
TGTGCCAGCAGCACGACAGGGTTCAACACTGAAGCTTTCTTT	CASSTTGFNTEAFF	TRBD1	-	TRBV6-5	TRBJ1-1
TGTGCCAGCAGCCCCGGGGGAGGGCGAACCGGGGAGCTGTTTTTT	CASSPGGGRTGELFF	TRBD2	-	TRBV11-3	TRBJ2-2
TGCGCCAGCAGCTTGGGGGCTAGCCGAGAGACCCAGTACTTC	CASSLGASRETQYF	-	-	TRBV5-1	TRBJ2-5
TGTGCCAGCAGCATGGGACAGTTTGACACTGAAGCTTTCTTT	CASSMGQFDTEAFF	TRBD1	-	TRBV7-2	TRBJ1-1
TGTGCCAGCAGCCAACCCTCTAAGACCCAGTACTTC	CASSQPSKTQYF	-	-	TRBV14	TRBJ2-5
TGTGCCAGCAGCCCCATGGTGGGGGGGGGAGAGACCCAGTACTTC	CASSPMVGGGETQYF	TRBD2	-	TRBV9	TRBJ2-5
TGTGCCAGCAGCTTACGACTAGCGGAGTGGGTAAGGAACAATGAGCAGTTCTTC	CASSLRLAEWVRNNEQFF	TRBD2	-	TRBV5-6	TRBJ2-1
TGTGCCAGCAGTCAAGCGGGGATTGGCACTGAAGCTTTCTTT	CASSQAGIGTEAFF	-	-	TRBV28	TRBJ1-1
TGTGCCAGCTCACTTCATAGCGGATCCTACAATGAGCAGTTCTTC	CASSLHSGSYNEQFF	-	-	TRBV18	TRBJ2-1
TGTGCCAGTAGTACGGGTGGAGGGGCCTCCTACGAGCAGTACTTC	CASSTGGGASYEQYF	-	-	TRBV19	TRBJ2-7
TGTGCCAGCGGGCGGGGACAGCAAGAGACCCAGTACTTC	CASGRGQQETQYF	-	-	TRBV25-1	TRBJ2-5
TGTGCCAGCAGCTTGGCGGCTAGCGGGGTGCTCGAGCAGTACTTC	CASSLAASGVLEQYF	TRBD2	-	TRBV5-6	TRBJ2-7
TGTGCCAGCACACCGGGGACCTTGGGTAGCGAGCAGTACTTC	CASTPGTLGSEQYF	-	-	TRBV5-5	TRBJ2-7
TGTGCCAGCAGAGTACGCGAGAACACTGAAGCTTTCTTT	CASRVRENTEAFF	-	-	TRBV2	TRBJ1-1
TGTGCCAGCAGCTTAGCCGCAGGAGGGGATACGCAGTATTTT	CASSLAAGGDTQYF	-	-	TRBV7-2	TRBJ2-3
TGTGCCAGCAGCCCCCAACCGGGACTAGCCTACGAGCAGTACTTC	CASSPQPGLAYEQYF	TRBD2	-	TRBV7-2	TRBJ2-7
TGTGCCATCAGCGGGACACAGACCTACGAGCAGTACTTC	CAISGTQTYEQYF	-	-	TRBV10-3	TRBJ2-7